This T cell receptor (beta chain) comes out of a study of blood T cell repertoires in COVID-19. Looking at the study overall: COVID-19 samples collected from the United States, Italy and Spain covered acute and convalescent phases. The cDNA or gDNA used as material had been derived from T cells, B-cell-depleted T cells, or PBMCs.

In the study's own analysis: Estimates of nucleated cell counts were drawn from the amplification of reference gene primers. Data came from immunoSEQ multiplex PCR; TCRdb stores just in-frame clones and leaves some out. The DNA was the basis for D and trimming; V, J and clone size are from that table. The data show 120,000 or so clones, 65% to 80% seen once. The length of the CDR3 is 15 residues. V lost 4 bases, J lost 6 bases, and 7 bases stayed unmatched. CDR1 is SGHRS and CDR2 is YFSETQ in the germline V gene. This clone was seen more than once but under ten times. The genes are TRBV5-1 and TRBJ1-6, with 7 positions matching TRBD1. Sequences were obtained from peripheral blood. This clonotype originated in a human donor with acute or convalescent COVID-19. The donor label of this sample is uncertain. The CDR3 reads CASSATGVTNSPLHF. The CDR3, as DNA: TGCGCCAGCAGCGCCACAGGGGTTACTAATTCACCCCTCCACTTT.